The next 21 T cell receptor beta chains were all read from a single sample in a study of blood T cell repertoires in COVID-19. TCRdb keeps only in-frame clones here, not all; method: immunoSEQ multiplex PCR. Among approximately 170,000 clones listed, approximately 86% were seen once. The sequencing sample was made of peripheral blood. These receptors were taken from a woman aged 80 or over with active or convalescent COVID-19.

The chain is built from TRBV19 and TRBJ2-6; possibly TRBD2 for D (6 bases). Germline CDR1 and CDR2: LNHDA and SQIVND (reference sequence). Trimming shortened V by 9 bases and J by 0 bases, and 15 bases separated the two germline ends. The CDR3 runs 16 residues. The CDR3 region is CASTDMGGSGANVLTF. The CDR3 nucleotides read TGTGCCAGCACCGACATGGGGGGCTCTGGGGCCAACGTCCTGACTTTC.

The chain has TRBV5-1 and TRBJ1-2; 10 positions agree with TRBD1. The CDR3 is 18 amino acids. Unmatched junction bases numbered 13, after V lost 0 bases and J lost 5 bases. The germline V gene has CDR1 SGHRS and CDR2 YFSETQ. This CDR3 reads CASSLAGSATGGRYGYTF. CDR3 in DNA: TGCGCCAGCAGCTTGGCCGGCTCGGCGACAGGGGGCAGATATGGCTACACCTTC.

The CDR3 nucleotides read TGCAGTGCTAGTGGGGCGGGATACGAGCAGTACTTC. This codes for CSASGAGYEQYF. This chain connects TRBV20-1 to TRBJ2-7, with a possible D match to TRBD2 (6 bases). This CDR3 has 12 amino acids. Trimming left V 3 bases short and J 4 bases short, with 10 bases between. Germline V gives CDR1 DFQATT, CDR2 SNEGSKA (reference sequence).

The chain uses TRBV10-1 and TRBJ2-7, with a weak D call TRBD2 (6 bases). In germline, CDR1 is WNHNN, CDR2 SYGVQD (reference sequence). CDR3 length equals 13 residues. V lost 2 bases and J 6 bases, leaving 11 bases between the germline ends. CDR3 DNA: TGCGCCAGCAGTGAGACGGGAGAAGTCGAGCAGTACTTC. Its translation: CASSETGEVEQYF.

The chain carries TRBV6-5 and TRBJ1-6; D possibly corresponds to TRBD1 (5 bases). CDR1 and CDR2 (germline): MNHEY, SVGAGI. V lost 0 bases to trimming and J lost 10 bases, with 10 bases between them. The CDR3 loop spans 14 amino acids. CDR3 sequence reads: CASSYSQGGSPLHF. CDR3 nucleotide sequence: TGTGCCAGCAGTTACTCGCAGGGAGGGTCACCCCTCCACTTT.

V gene TRBV19 combines with J gene TRBJ2-5; TRBD2 is a possible D gene (5 bases). Germline CDR1 and CDR2: LNHDA and SQIVND (reference sequence). V lost 2 bases and J 4 bases, leaving 20 bases between the germline ends. The CDR3 length is 17 residues. CDR3 nucleotides: TGTGCCAGTAGTATAACGGCTGGCGCACCCGCGGGAGAGACCCAGTACTTC. Its translation is CASSITAGAPAGETQYF.

The J gene is TRBJ2-1, the V gene TRBV3-1 (or the pseudogene TRBV3-2), with 10 nucleotides matching TRBD2. Trimming at V came to 4 bases and at J to 4 bases, leaving 4 bases not matched to a gene. The germline V gene has CDR1 LGHDT and CDR2 YNNKEL (reference sequence). CDR3 length: 15 residues. CDR3 DNA sequence: TGTGCCAGCAGCCGCGGACTAGCGGTTTACAATGAGCAGTTCTTC. Its translation is CASSRGLAVYNEQFF.

V and J are TRBV20-1 and TRBJ2-7; TRBD2 matches 7 bases. Germline lookup yields CDR1 DFQATT and CDR2 SNEGSKA (reference sequence). The ends lost 6 bases at V and 3 bases at J; junction bases unmatched: 2. CDR3 length: 11 amino acids. CDR3 bases: TGCAGTGCCAGGGACTACTACGAGCAGTACTTC. Translating it yields CSARDYYEQYF.

The chain is built from TRBV7-9 and TRBJ2-6, with TRBD2 matching over 9 bases. The ends lost 4 bases at V and 0 bases at J; junction bases unmatched: 10. The CDR3 sequence is 19 residues long. Germline CDR1 SEHNR, CDR2 FQNEAQ (reference sequence). The CDR3 sequence is CASSSTAASGISGANVLTF. The CDR3, as DNA: TGTGCCAGCAGCTCAACGGCGGCTAGCGGGATCTCTGGGGCCAACGTCCTGACTTTC.

V and J are TRBV6-1 and TRBJ1-5; D uncertain. This CDR3 spans 13 amino acids. The V end was cut by 3 bases, the J end by 7 bases, with 10 bases between. Per germline, CDR1 MNHNS and CDR2 SASEGT. The CDR3 loop is CASSDNKLQPQHF. Written as DNA, the CDR3 is TGTGCCAGCAGTGATAACAAATTACAGCCCCAGCATTTT.

The chain joins TRBV30 to TRBJ1-2; D is unclear. CDR1 is GTSNPN and CDR2 is SVGIG in the germline V gene (reference sequence). This CDR3 has 15 amino acids. Trimming removed 2 bases at V and 2 bases at J, with 15 bases between. CDR3 residues: CAWSRRYGENYGYTF. In nucleotides, the CDR3 is TGTGCCTGGAGTCGTAGGTACGGGGAAAACTATGGCTACACCTTC.

The count of this clone is one. The chain has TRBV6-5 and TRBJ2-1, with 10 nucleotides matching TRBD2. Germline CDR1 reads MNHEY; CDR2 reads SVGAGI. Unmatched junction bases numbered 1, after V lost 4 bases and J lost 4 bases. This CDR3 comprises 14 residues. The CDR3 nucleotides are TGTGCCAGCAGTTTAGCGGGGGGTTACAATGAGCAGTTCTTC. This codes for CASSLAGGYNEQFF.

This chain connects TRBV9 to TRBJ2-4, with D perhaps matching TRBD2 (6 bases). V was trimmed by 4 bases and J by 6 bases, leaving 11 bases between them. The germline gives CDR1 SGDLS, CDR2 YYNGEE. This CDR3 contains 13 residues. This chain's CDR3 is CASSPGGRNIQYF. For the CDR3, the DNA is TGTGCCAGCAGCCCCGGGGGTAGAAACATTCAGTACTTC.

The rearrangement links TRBV19 to TRBJ2-5; possibly TRBD1 for D (5 bases). V dropped 9 bases and J dropped 5 bases, with 13 bases sitting between them. The CDR3 length is 12 residues. Germline V gives CDR1 LNHDA, CDR2 SQIVND (reference sequence). CDR3 sequence (DNA): TGTGCCAGCCGATCACCAGGGGAGACCCAGTACTTC. Translated: CASRSPGETQYF.

This clone was seen a handful of times. The chain employs TRBV7-9 and TRBJ2-7, with 12 positions matching TRBD2. Trimming removed 5 bases from V and 5 bases from J; junction bases left unmatched: 16. The CDR3 contains 18 residues. CDR1 and CDR2 from the germline V gene are SEHNR and FQNEAQ (reference sequence). CDR3 bases: TGTGCCAGCAGCACAACGGGAATCGGACTAGCGGGACTGGACGAGCAGTACTTC. Its protein product is CASSTTGIGLAGLDEQYF. Variable domain in full (rest from reference TRBV7-9 and TRBJ2-7): DTGVSQNPRHKITKRGQNVTFRCDPISEHNRLYWYRQTLGQGPEFLTYFQNEAQLEKSRLLSDRFSAERPKGSFSTLEIQRTEQGDSAMYLCASSTTGIGLAGLDEQYFGPGTRLTVT.

V and J are TRBV9 and TRBJ2-1; 10 bases fit TRBD2. Germline V lookup: CDR1 SGDLS, CDR2 YYNGEE. The trim removed 8 bases at V and 6 bases at J, leaving 5 bases unmatched. The CDR3 is made up of 13 amino acids. CDR3 in DNA: TGTGCCAGTACCGGGACTAGCGCCAATGAGCAGTTCTTC. Its protein is CASTGTSANEQFF.

The rearrangement uses TRBV5-1 and TRBJ2-2; D gene ambiguous. CDR1 is SGHRS, CDR2 YFSETQ, per germline. V was clipped by 0 bases and J by 4 bases, with 4 bases between them. This CDR3 comprises 13 residues. CDR3 sequence: CASSLARTGELFF. Written as DNA, the CDR3 is TGCGCCAGCAGCTTGGCTCGCACCGGGGAGCTGTTTTTT. Full variable domain (remainder filled in from reference TRBV5-1 and TRBJ2-2): KAGVTQTPRYLIKTRGQQVTLSCSPISGHRSVSWYQQTPGQGLQFLFEYFSETQRNKGNFPGRFSGRQFSNSRSEMNVSTLELGDSALYLCASSLARTGELFFGEGSRLTVL.

The rearrangement joins TRBV29-1 to TRBJ2-5; 8 bases agree with TRBD1. Germline CDR1 reads SQVTM; CDR2 reads ANQGSEA. The CDR3 length is 13 residues. Germline trimming cut 4 bases from V and 7 bases from J; bases unmatched to any gene: 8. The CDR3 DNA sequence: TGCAGCGTTGGGACAGGGAATGCAGCGACCCAGTACTTC. This sequence encodes CSVGTGNAATQYF.

The chain couples TRBV9 to TRBJ2-1; the match to TRBD2 covers 14 bases. V lost 3 bases to trimming and J lost 4 bases; unmatched junction nucleotides: 3. The length of the CDR3 is 16 residues. The germline V gene has CDR1 SGDLS and CDR2 YYNGEE. The chain's CDR3 is CASSGRLAGGYNEQFF. CDR3 sequence (DNA): TGTGCCAGCAGCGGAAGACTAGCGGGAGGGTACAATGAGCAGTTCTTC.

This chain uses TRBV7-9 with TRBJ2-1; 12 bases are shared with TRBD2. The V gene end was trimmed by 4 bases and the J gene end by 7 bases; junction bases not matched to a gene: 5. This CDR3 region has 15 residues. Germline V gene data show CDR1 as SEHNR and CDR2 as FQNEAQ (reference sequence). The CDR3 region is CASSSWTSGVNEQFF. For the CDR3, the DNA is TGTGCCAGCAGCTCATGGACTAGCGGGGTTAATGAGCAGTTCTTC.

The V gene is TRBV2, the J gene TRBJ1-5; 8 bases are a match to TRBD1. V shed 8 bases, J shed 5 bases, and the junction held 8 bases outside the gene matches. Germline CDR1 and CDR2: SNHLY and FYNNEI. The CDR3 has 14 residues. The CDR3 DNA follows: TGTGCCAGCGTCATCGACAGGGGATATCAGCCCCAGCATTTT. Its protein is CASVIDRGYQPQHF.